The following is a T cell receptor (beta chain) sequence with its context. As yet, its antigen is unknown. Only Caucasian adults living in Nashville, Tennessee served as donors. Data came from immunoSEQ multiplex PCR; TCRdb stores just in-frame clones and leaves some out. The sample shows 2 million to 2.5 million clones, around 90% of them seen only once. Germline-derived CDR1 and CDR2 are SGDLS and YYNGEE. This CDR3 region has 14 residues. The V gene lost 2 bases and the J gene lost 5 bases, with 13 bases spanning the gap. The data were taken from a study of shared clonotypes between healthy human individuals. Whole-study findings and limits: Clonotype sharing across several donors was observed for roughly 5% of naive CD4 clonotypes.

This TCR was sampled from a man in his late teens or twenties in good health. Some clones in this sample may be carry-over from other donors' samples. The chain has TRBV9 and TRBJ2-5; D is undetermined. Sequencing input: naive CD4+ T cells from PBMCs. Subset indicated: CD45RA+ positively selected. The CDR3 region is CASSVSPLTETQYF. CDR3 in DNA: TGTGCCAGCAGCGTGTCTCCCCTCACGGAGACCCAGTACTTC.